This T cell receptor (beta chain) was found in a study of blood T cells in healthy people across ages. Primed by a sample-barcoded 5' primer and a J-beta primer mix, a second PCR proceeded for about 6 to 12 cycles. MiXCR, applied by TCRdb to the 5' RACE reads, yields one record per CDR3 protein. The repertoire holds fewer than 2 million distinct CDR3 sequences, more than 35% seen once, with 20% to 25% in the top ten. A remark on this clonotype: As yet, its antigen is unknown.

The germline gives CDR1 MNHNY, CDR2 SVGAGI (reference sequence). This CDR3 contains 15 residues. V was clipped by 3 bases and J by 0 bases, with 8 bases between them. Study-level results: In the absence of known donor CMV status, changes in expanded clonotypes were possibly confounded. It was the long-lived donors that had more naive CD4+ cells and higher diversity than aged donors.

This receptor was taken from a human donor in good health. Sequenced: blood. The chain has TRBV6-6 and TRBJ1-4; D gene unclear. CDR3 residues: CASSYTVATNEKLFF. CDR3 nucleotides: TGTGCCAGCAGTTATACAGTGGCAACTAATGAAAAACTGTTTTTT.